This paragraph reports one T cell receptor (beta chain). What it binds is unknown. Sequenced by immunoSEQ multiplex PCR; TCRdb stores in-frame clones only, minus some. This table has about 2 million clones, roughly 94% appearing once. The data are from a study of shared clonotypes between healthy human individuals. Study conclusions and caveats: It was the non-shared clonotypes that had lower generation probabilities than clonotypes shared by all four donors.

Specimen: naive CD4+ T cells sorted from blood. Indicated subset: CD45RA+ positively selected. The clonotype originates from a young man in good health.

The CDR3 here is CASSLVSGSEQYF. DNA for the CDR3: TGCGCCAGCAGCTTGGTGAGCGGCTCCGAGCAGTACTTC. The V and J genes are TRBV5-1 and TRBJ2-7, with D perhaps TRBD2 (5 bases). The V end lost 0 bases, the J end lost 6 bases, and 10 bases lay between the germline ends. The germline V gene encodes CDR1 SGHRS and CDR2 YFSETQ. The CDR3 has 13 amino acids.